Presented here are 19 T cell receptor beta chains from one specimen sequenced in a study of blood T cell repertoires in COVID-19. Libraries were prepared by immunoSEQ multiplex PCR; TCRdb keeps only in-frame clonotypes and omits some of them. The sample contains fewer than 110,000 clones, roughly 84% of which appear only once. The specimen sequenced was peripheral blood. Receptor source: a human donor in a cohort sampled during active COVID-19.

This clone was found once. V usage is TRBV5-1 and J usage is TRBJ1-1; D is unclear. Germline V CDR1 and CDR2: SGHRS, YFSETQ. V gave up 6 bases and J gave up 0 bases, with 12 bases separating them. This CDR3 region has 14 residues. The CDR3 nucleotides read TGCGCCAGCAACGGAGGCAAGATGAACACTGAAGCTTTCTTT. This sequence encodes CASNGGKMNTEAFF. The full variable domain, in which reference TRBV5-1 and TRBJ1-1 provide the parts outside the CDR3, is KAGVTQTPRYLIKTRGQQVTLSCSPISGHRSVSWYQQTPGQGLQFLFEYFSETQRNKGNFPGRFSGRQFSNSRSEMNVSTLELGDSALYLCASNGGKMNTEAFFGQGTRLTVV.

The chain is built from TRBV2 and TRBJ2-5; 11 bases agree with TRBD1. Germline trimming cut 10 bases from V and 5 bases from J; bases unmatched to any gene: 6. This CDR3 comprises 13 residues. Germline V gene lookup returns CDR1 SNHLY and CDR2 FYNNEI. CDR3 amino acids: CATERDRGETQYF. The CDR3 bases are TGTGCCACCGAAAGGGACAGGGGGGAGACCCAGTACTTC.

V gene TRBV7-3 combines with J gene TRBJ1-1; D may be TRBD1 (5 bases). Trimming cost V 5 bases and J 1 base, with 11 bases left between them. The CDR3 is made up of 14 amino acids. The germline gives CDR1 SGHTA, CDR2 FQGTGA. The CDR3 nucleotides are TGTGCCAGCAGCCCGGGACTGTCGAACACTGAAGCTTTCTTT. The encoded protein is CASSPGLSNTEAFF.

The CDR3 sequence: CASSLGVGDSNQPQHF. In nucleotides, the CDR3 is TGTGCCAGCAGCTTAGGTGTAGGGGATAGCAATCAGCCCCAGCATTTT. The chain has TRBV7-9 and TRBJ1-5; D possibly corresponds to TRBD1 (5 bases). From germline, CDR1 is SEHNR and CDR2 FQNEAQ (reference sequence). The CDR3 contains 16 residues. Trimming stripped 1 base from V and 0 bases from J, with 10 bases between.

This clone showed up just once. This chain links TRBV27 with TRBJ1-2; D possibly corresponds to TRBD1 (6 bases). Germline CDR1 and CDR2: MNHEY and SMNVEV (reference sequence). Trimming left V 4 bases short and J 5 bases short, with 17 bases between. The CDR3 length is 15 residues. The CDR3 nucleotides read TGTGCCAGCAGTTGGGAAGCCGGGACAACGTATGGCTACACCTTC. The encoded protein is CASSWEAGTTYGYTF.

The chain is built from TRBV2 and TRBJ1-1; D is possibly TRBD1 (6 bases). CDR1 is SNHLY, CDR2 FYNNEI, per germline. Trimming removed 3 bases from V and 3 bases from J, with 11 bases in between. The CDR3 contains 14 residues. CDR3 DNA: TGTGCCAGCAGTGAGGGGGGGCCGTACACTGAAGCTTTCTTT. Translation gives CASSEGGPYTEAFF.

The rearrangement uses TRBV3-1 (or the pseudogene TRBV3-2) and TRBJ2-7; a weak D match, TRBD1 (8 bases). With 5 bases removed from V and 5 bases from J, the gap between germline ends came to 16 bases. The CDR3 covers 14 residues. Germline CDR1 is LGHDT and CDR2 is YNNKEL (reference sequence). Here the CDR3 reads CASSKGRDRNEQYF. The CDR3 region has the DNA TGTGCCAGCAGCAAAGGGAGGGACAGGAACGAGCAGTACTTC.

This clone came up once. The chain recombines TRBV5-1 with TRBJ2-1; D call uncertain. The V end was cut by 6 bases, the J end by 3 bases, with 4 bases between. CDR1 is SGHRS and CDR2 is YFSETQ in the germline V gene. The CDR3 is 11 amino acids. This CDR3 is CASTIYNEQFF. In DNA, the CDR3 is TGCGCCAGCACCATCTACAATGAGCAGTTCTTC. Filled out from reference TRBV5-1 and TRBJ2-1, the complete variable domain reads KAGVTQTPRYLIKTRGQQVTLSCSPISGHRSVSWYQQTPGQGLQFLFEYFSETQRNKGNFPGRFSGRQFSNSRSEMNVSTLELGDSALYLCASTIYNEQFFGPGTRLTVL.

The chain couples TRBV29-1 to TRBJ2-7; no clear D gene. There are 12 residues in the CDR3. V lost 6 bases and J lost 3, with 12 bases in between. Germline assignment: CDR1 SQVTM and CDR2 ANQGSEA. The CDR3 protein is CSVSQSVYEQYF. DNA for the CDR3: TGCAGCGTCTCTCAGTCTGTCTACGAGCAGTACTTC.

The chain is built from TRBV27 and TRBJ1-2; the match to TRBD1 covers 7 bases. This CDR3 has 13 residues. V lost 2 bases, J lost 5 bases, and 2 bases stayed unmatched. Germline V gene data show CDR1 as MNHEY and CDR2 as SMNVEV (reference sequence). The CDR3 protein is CASSLRQGYGYTF. CDR3 in DNA: TGTGCCAGCAGTTTAAGACAGGGATATGGCTACACCTTC.

This clone was recorded only once. The rearrangement joins TRBV19 to TRBJ1-3, with unresolved D. Germline loops: CDR1 LNHDA, CDR2 SQIVND (reference sequence). The CDR3 has 14 residues. V was clipped by 6 bases and J by 1 base, with 10 bases between them. CDR3 sequence: CASRSWRSGNTIYF. In DNA form, the CDR3 reads TGTGCCAGTAGGTCCTGGAGGTCTGGAAACACCATATATTTT. The full variable domain, rest sourced from reference TRBV19 and TRBJ1-3, is DGGITQSPKYLFRKEGQNVTLSCEQNLNHDAMYWYRQDPGQGLRLIYYSQIVNDFQKGDIAEGYSVSREKKESFPLTVTSAQKNPTAFYLCASRSWRSGNTIYFGEGSWLTVV.

The chain couples TRBV7-9 to TRBJ2-3; weak D call: TRBD2 (5 bases). Germline V gives CDR1 SEHNR, CDR2 FQNEAQ (reference sequence). This CDR3 has 16 residues. The V end was cut by 2 bases, the J end by 2 bases, with 14 bases between. This CDR3 reads CASSLWEAGLTDTQYF. The CDR3 DNA sequence: TGTGCCAGCAGCTTATGGGAAGCCGGACTCACAGATACGCAGTATTTT.

The chain carries TRBV7-2 and TRBJ2-7; D possibly corresponds to TRBD1 (5 bases). The V end was cut by 5 bases, the J end by 3 bases, with 11 bases between. This CDR3 is built from 13 residues. Germline values: CDR1 SGHTA, CDR2 FQGNSA. The CDR3: CASSVQAYYEQYF. The CDR3 region has the DNA TGTGCCAGCAGCGTACAGGCATACTACGAGCAGTACTTC.

The CDR3 DNA reads as TGTGCCAGCAGCTTAGAACTTTTCCCCTCCTACAATGAGCAGTTCTTC. Its translation: CASSLELFPSYNEQFF. The rearrangement links TRBV7-3 to TRBJ2-1; D unclear. CDR3 size: 16 residues. The ends were cut back, 2 bases at V and 0 bases at J, with 11 bases in the middle. Per germline, CDR1 SGHTA and CDR2 FQGTGA.

CDR3 loop: CASSSLGGKDSPLHF. Here the CDR3 DNA reads TGCGCCAGCAGCTCACTTGGAGGAAAAGATTCACCCCTCCACTTT. V and J are TRBV5-1 and TRBJ1-6, with no clear D. The CDR3 covers 15 residues. V was clipped by 3 bases and J by 8 bases, with 15 bases between them. The germline gives CDR1 SGHRS, CDR2 YFSETQ.

V usage is TRBV4-1 and J usage is TRBJ1-2, with 7 bases fitting TRBD1. The CDR3 is 16 amino acids. From germline, CDR1 is MGHRA and CDR2 YSYEKL. V was clipped by 5 bases and J by 8 bases; unmatched bases: 17. Here the CDR3 reads CASSEAGTDLLYGYTF. CDR3 sequence (DNA): TGCGCCAGCAGCGAAGCCGGGACAGACTTATTGTACGGCTACACCTTC.

This chain uses TRBV30 with TRBJ1-5; D may be TRBD1 (6 bases). There are 15 residues in the CDR3. CDR1 and CDR2 from the germline V gene are GTSNPN and SVGIG (reference sequence). Deletions cut 3 bases from V and 6 bases from J, with 18 bases between. The CDR3 DNA reads as TGTGCCTGGAGCCCGATTCCAGGGGTTACTCAGCCCCAGCATTTT. Translated: CAWSPIPGVTQPQHF.

CDR3 nucleotides: TGTGCCAGCAGCTCAATCCGGACTAGCGGGTCCCACACCGGGGAGCTGTTTTTT. The encoded protein is CASSSIRTSGSHTGELFF. The chain is built from TRBV11-2 and TRBJ2-2; 11 bases match TRBD2. CDR1 SGHAT and CDR2 FQNNGV come from the germline V gene. Germline trimming cut 4 bases from V and 3 bases from J; bases unmatched to any gene: 10. The length of the CDR3 is 18 residues.

This clone was counted between two and nine times. The chain couples TRBV5-1 to TRBJ2-7, with a weak D call TRBD1 (5 bases). The ends were cut back, 4 bases at V and 1 base at J, with 12 bases in the middle. CDR1 is SGHRS, CDR2 YFSETQ, per germline. The CDR3 is 14 amino acids. The DNA for the CDR3 is TGCGCCAGCAGCGGTCGTCAGGGATCCTACGAGCAGTACTTC. This codes for CASSGRQGSYEQYF.